Following are 29 T cell receptor beta chains from one sample sequenced in a study of Graves' ophthalmopathy and Graves' hyperthyroidism. Investigators amplified TCR beta CDR3 regions from RNA transcripts. RT-PCR was first run with HTBI primers, then multiplex PCR in a second round. TCRdb re-called the multiplex PCR reads through MiXCR, storing one row per CDR3 protein. The repertoire holds hundreds of thousands of distinct CDR3 sequences, with about 41% as singletons. Sequenced sample: peripheral blood. These receptors all stem from an adult man with Graves' ophthalmopathy.

The chain carries TRBV29-1 and TRBJ1-2, with a weak D call TRBD1 (5 bases). V was cut by 8 bases and J by 4 bases, with 11 bases left in between. This CDR3 has 11 amino acids. Germline loops: CDR1 SQVTM, CDR2 ANQGSEA. The CDR3 DNA sequence: TGCAGCTCAGACAGTTCCTATGGCTACACCTTC. As protein: CSSDSSYGYTF.

This clonotype was seen at least ten times. V gene TRBV29-1 combines with J gene TRBJ1-2; the D is unclear. This CDR3 is built from 11 residues. The germline V and J ends were trimmed by 4 bases and 4 bases, with 7 bases remaining between them. Germline V lookup: CDR1 SQVTM, CDR2 ANQGSEA. The CDR3 region has the DNA TGCAGCGTTGGGCAGCCCTATGGCTACACCTTC. Protein product: CSVGQPYGYTF.

This clonotype has at least ten counts. The chain joins TRBV6-6 to TRBJ1-4, with 9 bases lining up with TRBD1. V shed 0 bases and J 5 bases; nucleotides not matched to a gene: 4. Germline-derived CDR1 and CDR2 are MNHNY and SVGAGI (reference sequence). The CDR3 is made up of 16 amino acids. CDR3: CASSYSAGQGNEKLFF. The CDR3 DNA follows: TGTGCCAGCAGTTACTCGGCGGGACAGGGAAATGAAAAACTGTTTTTT.

This clonotype came up a few times. The chain is built from TRBV3-1 and TRBJ2-7; D is unresolved. The germline CDR1 and CDR2 sequences are LGHDT and YNNKEL (reference sequence). The CDR3 has 14 amino acids. Deletions cut 0 bases from V and 4 bases from J, with 10 bases between. CDR3 sequence: CASSQDLDVYEQYF. Written as DNA, the CDR3 is TGTGCCAGCAGCCAAGACCTGGACGTATACGAGCAGTACTTC.

The rearrangement links TRBV15 to TRBJ1-1; 12 nucleotides line up with TRBD1. The CDR3 is 15 amino acids. Germline V gives CDR1 LNHNV, CDR2 YYDKDF (reference sequence). V dropped 3 bases and J dropped 4; count of bases not matched to a gene: 3. In DNA form, the CDR3 reads TGTGCCACCAGCAGCGGGGACAGGGGGCCCACTGAAGCTTTCTTT. Translating it yields CATSSGDRGPTEAFF. Together with reference TRBV15 and TRBJ1-1, the CDR3 gives the full variable domain: DAMVIQNPRYQVTQFGKPVTLSCSQTLNHNVMYWYQQKSSQAPKLLFHYYDKDFNNEADTPDNFQSRRPNTSFCFLDIRSPGLGDTAMYLCATSSGDRGPTEAFFGQGTRLTVV.

This chain links TRBV25-1 with TRBJ2-3, with 9 bases that match TRBD2. This CDR3 spans 15 amino acids. The J segment lost 4 bases and the V segment lost 5 bases, leaving 7 bases of the junction unmatched. Per germline, CDR1 MGHDK and CDR2 SYGVNS. The CDR3 loop reads CASSTERGVADTQYF. The CDR3 nucleotides read TGTGCCAGCAGTACGGAGCGGGGGGTAGCAGATACGCAGTATTTT. Using reference TRBV25-1 and TRBJ2-3 for the parts outside the CDR3, the full variable domain is EADIYQTPRYLVIGTGKKITLECSQTMGHDKMYWYQQDPGMELHLIHYSYGVNSTEKGDLSSESTVSRIRTEHFPLTLESARPSHTSQYLCASSTERGVADTQYFGPGTRLTVL.

The sample holds a few counts of this clonotype. This chain connects TRBV12-3 or TRBV12-4 to TRBJ2-2; the D gene could be TRBD1 or TRBD2 (5 bases each). This CDR3 spans 14 amino acids. V was shortened by 1 base and J by 8 bases, with 11 bases between the two germline ends. In DNA form, the CDR3 reads TGTGCCAGCAGTTTAGAAGGGACCCTAGGGGAGCTGTTTTTT. It yields the protein CASSLEGTLGELFF.

This clonotype has at least ten counts. The genes are TRBV19 and TRBJ1-2; 9 nucleotides match TRBD1. The CDR3 contains 13 residues. Germline CDR1 and CDR2: LNHDA and SQIVND (reference sequence). V lost 7 bases and J lost 5; bases outside the gene matches: 5. CDR3 sequence (DNA): TGTGCCAGTATGGGACAGGGAGGATATGGCTACACCTTC. Translating gives CASMGQGGYGYTF.

Of note for this clonotype: Mismatch with germline at one junction end may stem from a read error. The J gene is TRBJ2-2, the V gene TRBV9, with D tentatively TRBD2 (5 bases). Germline V gene lookup returns CDR1 SGDLS and CDR2 YYNGEE. CDR3 size: 15 residues. This chain's CDR3 is CASSVGQENTGELSF. DNA of the CDR3: TGTGCCAGCAGCGTAGGGCAGGAGAACACCGGGGAGCTGTCTTTT.

This clonotype was counted many times. The chain links TRBV20-1 to TRBJ2-5, with D possibly being TRBD1 (5 bases). CDR3 length equals 14 residues. V lost 4 bases to trimming and J lost 5 bases, with 17 bases between them. Germline V gives CDR1 DFQATT, CDR2 SNEGSKA (reference sequence). The CDR3 spells CSAMQGQAGETQYF. The CDR3 DNA is TGCAGTGCTATGCAGGGCCAGGCCGGGGAGACCCAGTACTTC.

This clonotype was seen many times. The CDR3 DNA reads as TGTGCCAGCAGCTATAATGAGCAGCCCCAGCATTTT. It encodes CASSYNEQPQHF. V is TRBV5-4 and J is TRBJ1-5; no firm D call. Looked up from germline, CDR1 is SGHNT and CDR2 is YYREEE (reference sequence). CDR3 length: 12 amino acids. The ends were cut back, 3 bases at V and 7 bases at J, with 8 bases in the middle.

This clonotype showed up many times. This chain uses TRBV9 with TRBJ2-2; TRBD2 is a possible D gene (6 bases). The CDR3 has 14 residues. Trimming took 3 bases from V and 1 from J, leaving 7 bases between them. Germline values: CDR1 SGDLS, CDR2 YYNGEE. The CDR3 protein is CASSGGVNTGELFF. The CDR3 region has the DNA TGTGCCAGCAGCGGCGGGGTGAACACCGGGGAGCTGTTTTTT.

With regard to this clonotype: Lacking the conserved final phenylalanine or tryptophan, this CDR3 likely reflects a read error. The DNA is left out, because the CDR3 cannot be placed on it with certainty; the CDR3 is given as TCRdb lists it. The chain has TRBV29-1 and TRBJ2-7. Germline loops: CDR1 SQVTM, CDR2 ANQGSEA. The CDR3 sequence runs 10 residues, both termini included. The CDR3 protein is CSVEDPQRYT.

The V gene is TRBV19, the J gene TRBJ2-7; TRBD1 matches at 10 bases. The CDR3 runs to 14 residues. Germline V gene data show CDR1 as LNHDA and CDR2 as SQIVND (reference sequence). Trimming took 11 bases from V and 7 from J; bases not matched to a gene: 14. CDR3 residues: CAWKKGQGVGEQYF. The CDR3 nucleotides are TGTGCCTGGAAAAAAGGACAGGGGGTTGGTGAGCAGTACTTC.

The chain is built from TRBV9 and TRBJ1-5; D is uncertain. Germline V gives CDR1 SGDLS, CDR2 YYNGEE. CDR3 length: 17 residues. V gave up 5 bases and J gave up 0 bases, with 18 bases separating them. CDR3 nucleotides: TGTGCCAGCAGTTTACCCCAGACCAGGTATAGCAATCAGCCCCAGCATTTT. It translates to CASSLPQTRYSNQPQHF.

This clonotype was recorded many times. The CDR3: CASSARGVTQYF. CDR3 DNA: TGTGCCAGCAGCGCGCGAGGTGTGACCCAGTACTTC. This chain links TRBV12-3 or TRBV12-4 with TRBJ2-5; D unresolved. V lost 6 bases, J lost 7 bases, and 12 bases lay in between. This CDR3 is 12 amino acids long.

This clonotype was seen ten or more times. J is TRBJ1-2 and V is TRBV10-3; a possible D gene is TRBD1 (5 bases). The V end lost 2 bases, the J end lost 7 bases, and 17 bases lay between the germline ends. CDR1 and CDR2 from the germline V gene are ENHRY and SYGVKD. The CDR3 has 15 residues. The CDR3 loop is CAISEINVREPGYTF. The CDR3 coding sequence is TGTGCCATCAGTGAGATCAACGTCAGGGAGCCTGGCTACACCTTC.

The chain links TRBV7-9 to TRBJ2-7; the D gene could be TRBD1 or TRBD2 (5 bases each). The CDR3 consists of 14 residues. V was pared by 4 bases and J by 6 bases, with 16 bases between. Per the germline V gene, CDR1 is SEHNR and CDR2 is FQNEAQ (reference sequence). CDR3 nucleotides: TGTGCCAGCAGCTCCGGGACCTACGGACGCGAGCAGTACTTC. This sequence encodes CASSSGTYGREQYF.

The chain couples TRBV6-6 to TRBJ2-2, with D perhaps TRBD1 or TRBD2 (5 bases each). CDR3 length equals 16 residues. The germline V gene encodes CDR1 MNHNY and CDR2 SVGAGI (reference sequence). V lost 8 bases, J lost 6 bases, and 22 bases lay in between. The DNA for the CDR3 is TGTGCCAGCTTGTTAGTATTGGGGACCGTGGCCGGGGAGCTGTTTTTT. Encoded protein: CASLLVLGTVAGELFF.

This clonotype was detected ten times or more. V usage is TRBV20-1 and J usage is TRBJ1-3; 7 bases map to TRBD1. The germline gives CDR1 DFQATT, CDR2 SNEGSKA (reference sequence). V dropped 3 bases and J dropped 0; count of bases not matched to a gene: 2. CDR3 length: 14 amino acids. CDR3 in amino acids: CSASPGGSGNTIYF. The CDR3 DNA sequence: TGCAGTGCTAGCCCAGGGGGCTCTGGAAACACCATATATTTT.

This clonotype was counted at least ten times. This chain uses TRBV18 with TRBJ1-1, with 8 bases that match TRBD1. V trimming: 4 bases; J trimming: 9 bases; junction bases outside the gene matches: 13. There are 15 residues in the CDR3. The germline V gene encodes CDR1 KGHSH and CDR2 LQKENI. The CDR3 sequence: CASSRSGGGFRQAFF. The DNA for the CDR3 is TGTGCCAGCTCACGCTCAGGGGGCGGTTTTCGACAAGCTTTCTTT. The full variable domain, rest sourced from reference TRBV18 and TRBJ1-1, is NAGVMQNPRHLVRRRGQEARLRCSPMKGHSHVYWYRQLPEEGLKFMVYLQKENIIDESGMPKERFSAEFPKEGPSILRIQQVVRGDSAAYFCASSRSGGGFRQAFFGQGTRLTVV.

The genes are TRBV2 and TRBJ2-5; tentatively, D is TRBD2 (6 bases). The germline V gene has CDR1 SNHLY and CDR2 FYNNEI. This CDR3 spans 16 amino acids. V lost 6 bases and J 5 bases, leaving 22 bases between the germline ends. The CDR3 sequence: CASSPTVAAEGETQYF. The CDR3 coding sequence is TGTGCCAGCAGCCCCACGGTAGCGGCGGAAGGCGAGACCCAGTACTTC.

This clonotype was picked up many times. The chain recombines TRBV9 with TRBJ1-1, with 7 positions matching TRBD1. V dropped 3 bases and J dropped 3; count of bases not matched to a gene: 8. The germline CDR1 and CDR2 sequences are SGDLS and YYNGEE. The CDR3 is 15 residues long. CDR3 coding DNA: TGTGCCAGCAGCGAGACCTCAGGGGGGTACACTGAAGCTTTCTTT. Translated, it gives CASSETSGGYTEAFF.

This clonotype has ten or more counts. J is TRBJ1-1 and V is TRBV29-1, with 7 bases matching TRBD1. CDR3 length: 15 amino acids. Germline lookup yields CDR1 SQVTM and CDR2 ANQGSEA. Germline trimming cut 6 bases from V and 10 bases from J; bases unmatched to any gene: 20. This CDR3 is CSVQPLQGTYRGAFF. The CDR3 DNA is TGCAGCGTCCAACCTTTACAGGGGACCTATCGTGGAGCTTTCTTT.

Regarding this clonotype: An end of the junction differs from the germline gene, which may be a read error. The chain joins TRBV5-1 to TRBJ2-5, with 7 bases fitting TRBD1. Germline CDR1 SGHRS, CDR2 YFSETQ. The CDR3 length is 13 residues. The DNA of the CDR3 is TGCGGCAGCAGCTTGGACAGGCAAGAGACCCAGTACTTC. It encodes CGSSLDRQETQYF.

V gene TRBV6-5 combines with J gene TRBJ1-2; 7 bases align to TRBD1. Unmatched junction bases numbered 7, after V lost 2 bases and J lost 4 bases. The CDR3 covers 15 residues. Germline CDR1 MNHEY, CDR2 SVGAGI. CDR3 residues: CASSYATEGAYGYTF. DNA of the CDR3: TGTGCCAGCAGTTACGCCACAGAGGGGGCCTATGGCTACACCTTC.

Regarding this clonotype: Being one base from a much bigger clone, this may be a read error. The CDR3 nucleotides are TGTGCCACCAGTGACCCAGCCGGGACCACGAACACCGGGGAGCTGTTTTTT. Its protein is CATSDPAGTTNTGELFF. The V call is TRBV24-1, the J call TRBJ2-2; D may match TRBD1 or TRBD2 (5 bases each). CDR3 length: 17 amino acids. The V end lost 4 bases, the J end lost 0 bases, and 14 bases lay between the germline ends. The germline CDR1 and CDR2 sequences are KGHDR and SFDVKD.

This clonotype was counted between two and nine times. The chain carries TRBV5-5 and TRBJ2-7; 10 nucleotides align to TRBD2. V lost 4 bases, J lost 6 bases, and 10 bases stayed unmatched. CDR1 is SGHKS and CDR2 is YYEKEE in the germline V gene (reference sequence). The CDR3 covers 15 residues. The CDR3 here is CASSPLAGVSSEQYF. CDR3 bases: TGTGCCAGCAGCCCTCTAGCGGGAGTATCTTCCGAGCAGTACTTC.

This clonotype was counted at least ten times. The J gene is TRBJ1-2, the V gene TRBV7-2, with TRBD1 identical over 7 bases. In germline, CDR1 is SGHTA, CDR2 FQGNSA. After removal of 2 bases from V and 1 base from J, the junction contained 4 bases not matched to a gene. The CDR3 runs to 15 residues. The CDR3 DNA is TGTGCCAGCAGCTTATCGGCAGGGGGTAACTATGGCTACACCTTC. Translated, it gives CASSLSAGGNYGYTF.